These T cell receptor beta chains were read from a single sample in a study of sequential checkpoint blockade in melanoma. Sequencing was performed with immunoSEQ multiplex PCR; in TCRdb, only in-frame clones are kept and a portion is missing. The sample has some 19,000 clones, about 70% seen once. The sequencing here drew on CD8+ T cells sorted from blood (inferred from file names), taken from a patient given nivolumab and ipilimumab in sequence. Every receptor here comes from a human donor with melanoma. The CDR3 runs from the conserved cysteine through the conserved F or W. Fields, in order: D gene, V gene, J gene, clone size, CDR3 length, CDR3 protein, CDR3 DNA. The D gene is left open where the match is weak. Clone size, where shown, is once, few, many, or a class for clones that have expanded.

d_call: .
v_call: TRBV7-9
j_call: TRBJ1-4
clone_size: .
cdr3_length: 15
cdr3_aa: CASSSLTYYDEKLFF
cdr3_nt: TGTGCCAGCAGCTCCCTGACCTACTACGATGAAAAACTGTTTTTT

d_call: TRBD1
v_call: TRBV7-9
j_call: TRBJ2-3
clone_size: .
cdr3_length: 17
cdr3_aa: CASSSPDRDGSTDTQYF
cdr3_nt: TGTGCCAGCAGCTCCCCCGACAGGGATGGGAGTACAGATACGCAGTATTTT

d_call: .
v_call: TRBV6-4
j_call: TRBJ2-2
clone_size: .
cdr3_length: 14
cdr3_aa: CASSDGGGTGELFF
cdr3_nt: TGTGCCAGCAGTGACGGGGGAGGCACCGGGGAGCTGTTTTTT

d_call: TRBD2
v_call: TRBV11-2
j_call: TRBJ2-7
clone_size: .
cdr3_length: 18
cdr3_aa: CASSLAGRVAGGPYEQYF
cdr3_nt: TGTGCCAGCAGCTTAGCCGGTAGGGTAGCGGGGGGGCCTTACGAGCAGTACTTC

d_call: .
v_call: TRBV4-1
j_call: TRBJ2-1
clone_size: .
cdr3_length: 12
cdr3_aa: CASSQFSNEQFF
cdr3_nt: TGCGCCAGCAGCCAATTTAGCAATGAGCAGTTCTTC

d_call: TRBD1
v_call: TRBV30
j_call: TRBJ2-7
clone_size: .
cdr3_length: 12
cdr3_aa: CAWSGTGYEQYF
cdr3_nt: TGTGCCTGGAGCGGGACAGGGTACGAGCAGTACTTC

d_call: TRBD1
v_call: TRBV28
j_call: TRBJ1-1
clone_size: .
cdr3_length: 15
cdr3_aa: CASKNRGRDNTEAFF
cdr3_nt: TGTGCCAGCAAAAACAGGGGAAGAGATAACACTGAAGCTTTCTTT

d_call: TRBD1
v_call: TRBV6-1
j_call: TRBJ1-3
clone_size: .
cdr3_length: 17
cdr3_aa: CASSDSVNRGSGNTIYF
cdr3_nt: TGTGCCAGCAGTGATTCAGTCAACAGGGGCTCTGGAAACACCATATATTTT

d_call: TRBD2
v_call: TRBV6-4
j_call: TRBJ2-1
clone_size: .
cdr3_length: 14
cdr3_aa: CASSELAGVYEQFF
cdr3_nt: TGTGCCAGCAGTGAACTAGCGGGAGTATATGAGCAGTTCTTC

d_call: .
v_call: TRBV6-1
j_call: TRBJ2-7
clone_size: .
cdr3_length: 13
cdr3_aa: CASSVAGLYEQYF
cdr3_nt: TGTGCCAGCTCTGTTGCGGGCCTCTACGAGCAGTACTTC

d_call: .
v_call: TRBV2
j_call: TRBJ2-7
clone_size: once
cdr3_length: 11
cdr3_aa: CASSDNYEQYF
cdr3_nt: TGTGCCAGCAGTGACAACTACGAGCAGTACTTC

d_call: .
v_call: TRBV27
j_call: TRBJ2-7
clone_size: once
cdr3_length: 11
cdr3_aa: CASRGGYEQYF
cdr3_nt: TGTGCCAGCAGAGGAGGCTACGAGCAGTACTTC

d_call: TRBD2
v_call: TRBV9
j_call: TRBJ2-5
clone_size: once
cdr3_length: 16
cdr3_aa: CASSVEAGLAEETQYF
cdr3_nt: TGTGCCAGCAGCGTAGAGGCGGGACTAGCAGAAGAGACCCAGTACTTC

d_call: TRBD1
v_call: TRBV7-9
j_call: TRBJ1-4
clone_size: .
cdr3_length: 19
cdr3_aa: CASSGQPGQDTGGHEKLFF
cdr3_nt: TGTGCCAGCAGCGGACAGCCGGGACAGGACACTGGGGGACATGAAAAACTGTTTTTT

d_call: .
v_call: TRBV7-9
j_call: TRBJ2-3
clone_size: .
cdr3_length: 16
cdr3_aa: CASNQARGGADDTQYF
cdr3_nt: TGTGCCAGCAACCAAGCCAGGGGAGGGGCGGATGATACGCAGTATTTT

d_call: .
v_call: TRBV4-1
j_call: TRBJ2-3
clone_size: once
cdr3_length: 14
cdr3_aa: CASSRSAGTDTQYF
cdr3_nt: TGCGCCAGCAGCCGCTCAGCGGGCACAGATACGCAGTATTTT

d_call: .
v_call: TRBV7-8
j_call: TRBJ2-7
clone_size: .
cdr3_length: 15
cdr3_aa: CASSLVALPRDEQYF
cdr3_nt: TGTGCCAGCAGCTTAGTGGCCCTTCCCCGGGACGAGCAGTACTTC

d_call: .
v_call: TRBV6-5
j_call: TRBJ1-4
clone_size: .
cdr3_length: 14
cdr3_aa: CASSSGAEYEKLFF
cdr3_nt: TGTGCCAGCAGTTCAGGGGCGGAGTATGAAAAACTGTTTTTT

d_call: .
v_call: TRBV5-4
j_call: TRBJ2-1
clone_size: .
cdr3_length: 14
cdr3_aa: CASSWGEARNEQFF
cdr3_nt: TGTGCCAGCAGCTGGGGGGAGGCTAGGAATGAGCAGTTCTTC

d_call: TRBD2
v_call: TRBV6-1
j_call: TRBJ2-3
clone_size: few
cdr3_length: 15
cdr3_aa: CASRSGLGDTDTQYF
cdr3_nt: TGTGCCAGCAGGTCCGGACTAGGGGACACAGATACGCAGTATTTT

d_call: TRBD1
v_call: TRBV28
j_call: TRBJ2-1
clone_size: .
cdr3_length: 19
cdr3_aa: CASSFLRTGTRSSYNEQFF
cdr3_nt: TGTGCCAGCAGTTTTTTGCGGACAGGGACCCGGAGCTCCTACAATGAGCAGTTCTTC

d_call: TRBD1
v_call: TRBV7-9
j_call: TRBJ2-2
clone_size: few
cdr3_length: 15
cdr3_aa: CASSPTGGNTGELFF
cdr3_nt: TGTGCCAGCAGCCCAACAGGGGGGAACACCGGGGAGCTGTTTTTT